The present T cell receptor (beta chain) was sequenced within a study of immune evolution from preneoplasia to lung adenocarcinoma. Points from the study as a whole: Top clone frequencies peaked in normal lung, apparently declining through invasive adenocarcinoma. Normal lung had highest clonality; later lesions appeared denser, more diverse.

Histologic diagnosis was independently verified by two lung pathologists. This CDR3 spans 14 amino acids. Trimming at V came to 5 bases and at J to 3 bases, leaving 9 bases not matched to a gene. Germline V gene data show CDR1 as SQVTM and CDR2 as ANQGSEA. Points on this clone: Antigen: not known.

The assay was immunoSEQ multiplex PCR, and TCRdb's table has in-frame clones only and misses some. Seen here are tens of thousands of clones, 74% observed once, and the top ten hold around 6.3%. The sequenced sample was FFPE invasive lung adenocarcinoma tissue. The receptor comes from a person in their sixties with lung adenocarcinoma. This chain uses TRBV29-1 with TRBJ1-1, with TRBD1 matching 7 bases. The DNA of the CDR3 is TGCAGCGTTCATGGGCAGGGGGTAGACACTGAAGCTTTCTTT. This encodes CSVHGQGVDTEAFF.